This T cell receptor (beta chain) appears in the sequencing data of a study of beta chain features in type 1 diabetes. Study-level findings and limits: Although PCR might favor shorter templates, it would do so equally in patients and controls.

The junction had 4 bases not matched to a gene; V was cut back by 4 bases and J by 2 bases. CDR3 length equals 14 residues. Germline assignment: CDR1 SGHRS and CDR2 YFSETQ. CD45RO/CCR7/CD25/CD127/CD95/CD27 staining was used to isolate CD4+ naive, central memory, regulatory and stem cell-like memory cells by sorting. This clone was observed a few times. The antigen remains unidentified. Other DNA sequences from this sample encode an identical CDR3 as well. The sequenced template was cDNA made from the entire isolated RNA. Method: immunoSEQ multiplex PCR; TCRdb's copy keeps in-frame clones and lacks some. Of 300,000 to 350,000 clones detected, about 20% appear once; the ten largest clones hold approximately 0.043%.

The TCR originated in a woman younger than 35 in good health. The sequencing sample was made of naive CD4+ T cells from blood. The V gene is TRBV5-1, the J gene TRBJ1-1; 8 positions match TRBD1. CDR3 protein: CASSPGQGNTEAFF. In DNA form, the CDR3 reads TGCGCCAGCAGCCCTGGACAGGGAAACACTGAAGCTTTCTTT.